Given below is one T cell receptor beta chain in context. The source of the sample is a study of graft-versus-host responses after intestinal transplantation. Study outcomes and limitations: Early after transplant, HvG clones declined as circulating GvH clones peaked.

In germline, CDR1 is DFQATT, CDR2 SNEGSKA (reference sequence). The CDR3 contains 11 residues. The V and J ends lost 5 bases and 7 bases, in that order; junction bases with no gene match: 4. Plates contained 200,000 CFSE-labeled responder cells and 200,000 irradiated, violet-dye-labeled stimulator cells. Post-reaction, proliferating CD3+CD4+ and CD3+CD8+ responders (CFSE-low) were sorted. TCRdb keeps only in-frame clones here, not all; method: immunoSEQ multiplex PCR. The sample records over 20,000 clones, approximately 46% being singletons. Material: alloreactive CD4+ T cells from a mixed lymphocyte reaction culture, obtained before intestinal transplant. Documented subset: CFSE-low proliferating T cells sorted from roughly six-day pre-transplant mixed lymphocyte reaction (GvH or HvG direction). The chain is built from TRBV20-1 and TRBJ2-7; 8 bases map to TRBD1. The receptor was isolated from a human patient who received an intestinal transplant. CDR3 sequence (DNA): TGCAGTGCTGGGACAGGTGGTGAGCAGTACTTC. Translation gives CSAGTGGEQYF.